One sample yielded the 15 T cell receptor beta chains listed below, sequenced in a study of blood T cell repertoires in COVID-19 (dated by TCRdb to the early 2020s). The library was generated by the immunoSEQ multiplex PCR assay. TCRdb holds this immuneACCESS table with in-frame rearrangements only. Some clones are missing; in checked studies, unresolved V genes explain under half, and the rest has no known cause. The sample table contains a few hundred thousand clones; only one count was recorded for 80% of them. 10% to 15% of the sample belongs to the ten largest clones. Specimen: peripheral blood. The receptors here all came from a human donor in a cohort sampled during active COVID-19.

This clone has only one observation. The rearrangement joins TRBV28 to TRBJ2-6; D is unresolved. V lost 1 base and J 0 bases, leaving 7 bases between the germline ends. This CDR3 spans 16 amino acids. Germline CDR1 reads MDHEN; CDR2 reads SYDVKM. The CDR3 DNA reads as TGTGCCAGCAGTTTATCTCACAACTCTGGGGCCAACGTCCTGACTTTC. This gives the protein CASSLSHNSGANVLTF.

This clone has more than one count but fewer than ten. The gene calls are TRBV25-1 and TRBJ1-4, with no clear D. From germline, CDR1 is MGHDK and CDR2 SYGVNS. V gave up 1 base and J gave up 4 bases, with 10 bases separating them. This CDR3 comprises 15 residues. The CDR3 nucleotides read TGTGCCAGCAGTGAATTTGCCGGGTTTAATGAAAAACTGTTTTTT. Translated: CASSEFAGFNEKLFF.

Only one count was recorded for this clone. The chain links TRBV5-1 to TRBJ2-1; 9 bases line up with TRBD2. Unmatched junction bases numbered 12, after V lost 1 base and J lost 7 bases. In germline, CDR1 is SGHRS, CDR2 YFSETQ. The CDR3 loop spans 17 amino acids. CDR3: CASSLPPRGGARNEQFF. In nucleotides, the CDR3 is TGCGCCAGCAGCTTGCCCCCACGCGGGGGGGCCAGGAATGAGCAGTTCTTC.

The chain links TRBV4-1 to TRBJ1-1, with a weak D call TRBD1 (6 bases). V was pared by 2 bases and J by 4 bases, with 17 bases between. Germline CDR1 is MGHRA and CDR2 is YSYEKL. The CDR3 extends over 16 amino acids. CDR3 protein: CASSQSPGAEVTEAFF. CDR3 sequence (DNA): TGCGCCAGCAGCCAAAGCCCAGGGGCCGAGGTCACTGAAGCTTTCTTT.

The chain carries TRBV28 and TRBJ2-2, with 7 bases aligning to TRBD1. Germline assignment: CDR1 MDHEN and CDR2 SYDVKM. V was pared by 5 bases and J by 0 bases, with 9 bases of the junction left unmatched. This CDR3 spans 17 amino acids. CDR3 residues: CASSPSTGAPNTGELFF. The CDR3 DNA reads as TGTGCCAGCAGTCCTTCAACAGGGGCCCCGAACACCGGGGAGCTGTTTTTT. Using reference TRBV28 and TRBJ2-2 for the parts outside the CDR3, the full variable domain is DVKVTQSSRYLVKRTGEKVFLECVQDMDHENMFWYRQDPGLGLRLIYFSYDVKMKEKGDIPEGYSVSREKKERFSLILESASTNQTSMYLCASSPSTGAPNTGELFFGEGSRLTVL.

This clone was counted a single time. The V gene is TRBV4-1, the J gene TRBJ2-1, with 8 bases that match TRBD2. Trimming removed 1 base from V and 5 bases from J; junction bases left unmatched: 4. The CDR3 length is 15 residues. In germline, CDR1 is MGHRA, CDR2 YSYEKL. In DNA form, the CDR3 reads TGCGCCAGCAGCCAAGCCGGGGGGGCGAACAATGAGCAGTTCTTC. This sequence encodes CASSQAGGANNEQFF.

CDR3 coding DNA: TGCGCCAGCACCCCCCCTTTAAACACCGGGGAGCTGTTTTTT. It yields the protein CASTPPLNTGELFF. The chain uses TRBV4-1 and TRBJ2-2; D is ambiguous. The CDR3 loop spans 14 amino acids. The germline V and J ends were trimmed by 7 bases and 2 bases, with 11 bases remaining between them. Germline loops: CDR1 MGHRA, CDR2 YSYEKL.

The CDR3 spells CAIGQDTEAFF. The CDR3 nucleotides read TGTGCCATCGGACAGGACACTGAAGCTTTCTTT. The rearrangement links TRBV10-3 to TRBJ1-1, with 7 positions matching TRBD1. CDR1 is ENHRY, CDR2 SYGVKD, per germline. This CDR3 spans 11 amino acids. V was clipped by 8 bases and J by 3 bases; unmatched bases: 0.

The chain is built from TRBV2 and TRBJ1-1, with D perhaps TRBD1 (6 bases). The CDR3 contains 13 residues. With 11 bases removed from V and 2 bases from J, the gap between germline ends came to 15 bases. The germline V gene encodes CDR1 SNHLY and CDR2 FYNNEI. Here the CDR3 DNA reads TGTGCCGGGAGACAGGAACTTAACACTGAAGCTTTCTTT. This codes for CAGRQELNTEAFF.

J is TRBJ2-7 and V is TRBV5-4; TRBD2 might be the D (6 bases). This CDR3 has 13 residues. Deletions cut 4 bases from V and 3 bases from J, with 11 bases between. Germline CDR1 SGHNT, CDR2 YYREEE (reference sequence). CDR3 amino acids: CASSREPYYEQYF. The CDR3 bases are TGTGCCAGCAGCCGGGAGCCTTACTACGAGCAGTACTTC.

The chain carries TRBV5-8 and TRBJ1-4; TRBD1 matches at 9 bases. CDR3 size: 14 residues. CDR1 is SGHTS and CDR2 is YDEGEE in the germline V gene. Losses at the gene ends were 3 bases for V and 8 bases for J; bases not matched to a gene: 5. CDR3 sequence (DNA): TGTGCCAGCAGCTGGGGGACAGGGTACGAAAAACTGTTTTTT. Its translation: CASSWGTGYEKLFF.

The chain has TRBV24-1 and TRBJ2-4; 9 bases are a match to TRBD1. J gave up 5 bases and V 3 bases, and 4 bases lay outside the gene matches. Germline V gene lookup returns CDR1 KGHDR and CDR2 SFDVKD. This CDR3 region has 15 residues. The CDR3 DNA follows: TGTGCCACCAGTGATGGGACAGGGTGGGAAAACATTCAGTACTTC. Its protein product is CATSDGTGWENIQYF.

The V and J genes are TRBV4-3 and TRBJ2-7; TRBD1 aligns across 7 bases. Per germline, CDR1 LGHNA and CDR2 YSLEER. The CDR3 contains 15 residues. Trimming cost V 1 base and J 3 bases; bases outside gene matches: 6. CDR3 protein: CASSQVTGDNYEQYF. The CDR3 DNA follows: TGCGCCAGCAGCCAAGTCACAGGGGATAACTACGAGCAGTACTTC.

A few counts support this clone. The rearrangement joins TRBV4-2 to TRBJ1-2; D perhaps matches TRBD1 (5 bases). There are 13 residues in the CDR3. The V gene's germline CDR1 is LGHNA and CDR2 YNFKEQ. V lost 1 base, J lost 3 bases, and 6 bases lay in between. The CDR3 sequence: CASSQGGDYGYTF. CDR3 sequence (DNA): TGTGCCAGCAGCCAAGGGGGCGACTATGGCTACACCTTC.

J is TRBJ2-1 and V is TRBV6-2 or TRBV6-3; tentative D call: TRBD2 (5 bases). Germline-derived CDR1 and CDR2 are MNHEY and SVGEGT. The V end was cut by 5 bases, the J end by 4 bases, with 9 bases between. This CDR3 is 13 amino acids long. The CDR3 sequence: CASSLGIYNEQFF. CDR3 in DNA: TGTGCCAGCAGTCTCGGGATTTACAATGAGCAGTTCTTC.